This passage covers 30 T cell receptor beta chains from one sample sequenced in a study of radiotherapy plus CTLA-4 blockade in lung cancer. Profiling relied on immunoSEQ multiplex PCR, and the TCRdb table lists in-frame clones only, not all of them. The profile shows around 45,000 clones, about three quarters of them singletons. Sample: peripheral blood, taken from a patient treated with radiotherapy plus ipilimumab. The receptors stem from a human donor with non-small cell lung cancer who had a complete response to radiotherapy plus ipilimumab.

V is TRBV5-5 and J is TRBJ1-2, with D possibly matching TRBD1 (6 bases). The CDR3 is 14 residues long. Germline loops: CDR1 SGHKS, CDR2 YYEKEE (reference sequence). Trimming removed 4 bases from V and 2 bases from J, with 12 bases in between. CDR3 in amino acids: CASSPTGRNYGYTF. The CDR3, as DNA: TGTGCCAGCAGCCCCACAGGGCGGAACTATGGCTACACCTTC.

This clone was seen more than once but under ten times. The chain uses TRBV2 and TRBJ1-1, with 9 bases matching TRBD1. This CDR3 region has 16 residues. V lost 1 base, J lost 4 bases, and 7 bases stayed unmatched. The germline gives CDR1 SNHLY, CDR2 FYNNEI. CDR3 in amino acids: CASSEVDRGGGTEAFF. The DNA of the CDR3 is TGTGCCAGCAGTGAAGTCGACAGGGGGGGAGGCACTGAAGCTTTCTTT.

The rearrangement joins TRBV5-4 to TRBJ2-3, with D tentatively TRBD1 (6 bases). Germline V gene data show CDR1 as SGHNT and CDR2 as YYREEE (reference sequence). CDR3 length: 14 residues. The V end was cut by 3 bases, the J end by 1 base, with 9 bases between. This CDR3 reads CASSYRDGTDTQYF. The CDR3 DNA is TGTGCCAGCAGCTACAGGGACGGCACAGATACGCAGTATTTT.

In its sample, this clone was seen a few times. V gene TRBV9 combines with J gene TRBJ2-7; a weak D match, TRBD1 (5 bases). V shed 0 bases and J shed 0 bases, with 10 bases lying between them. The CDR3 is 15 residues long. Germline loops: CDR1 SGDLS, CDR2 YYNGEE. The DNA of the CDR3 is TGTGCCAGCAGCGTAGATGGGGCCTCCTCCTACGAGCAGTACTTC. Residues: CASSVDGASSYEQYF.

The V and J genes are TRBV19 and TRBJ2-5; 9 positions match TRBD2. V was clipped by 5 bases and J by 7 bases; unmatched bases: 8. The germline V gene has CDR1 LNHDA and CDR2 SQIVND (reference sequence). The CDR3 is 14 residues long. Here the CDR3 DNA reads TGTGCCAGTAGTTTCAGCGGGGGGCCGGGGACCCAGTACTTC. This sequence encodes CASSFSGGPGTQYF.

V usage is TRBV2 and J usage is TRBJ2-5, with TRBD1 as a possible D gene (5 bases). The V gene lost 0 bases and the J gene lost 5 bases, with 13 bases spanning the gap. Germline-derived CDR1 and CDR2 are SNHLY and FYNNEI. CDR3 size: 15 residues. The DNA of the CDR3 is TGTGCCAGCAGTGAAGCGCGAGGCAGGGCGGAGACCCAGTACTTC. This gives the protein CASSEARGRAETQYF. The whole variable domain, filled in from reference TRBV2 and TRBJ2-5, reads EPEVTQTPSHQVTQMGQEVILRCVPISNHLYFYWYRQILGQKVEFLVSFYNNEISEKSEIFDDQFSVERPDGSNFTLKIRSTKLEDSAMYFCASSEARGRAETQYFGPGTRLLVL.

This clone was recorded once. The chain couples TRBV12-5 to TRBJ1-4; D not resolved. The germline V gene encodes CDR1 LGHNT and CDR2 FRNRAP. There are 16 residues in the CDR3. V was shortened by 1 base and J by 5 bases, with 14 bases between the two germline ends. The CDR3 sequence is CASGLGGRRANEKLFF. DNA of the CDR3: TGTGCTAGTGGTTTGGGTGGGAGACGGGCAAATGAAAAACTGTTTTTT.

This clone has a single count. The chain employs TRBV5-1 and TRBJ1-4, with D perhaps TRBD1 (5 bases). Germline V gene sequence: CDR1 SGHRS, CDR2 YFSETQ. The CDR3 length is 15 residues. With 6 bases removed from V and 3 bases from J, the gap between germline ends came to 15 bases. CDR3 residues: CASTQSGVPNEKLFF. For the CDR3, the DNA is TGCGCCAGCACCCAGTCGGGGGTACCTAATGAAAAACTGTTTTTT.

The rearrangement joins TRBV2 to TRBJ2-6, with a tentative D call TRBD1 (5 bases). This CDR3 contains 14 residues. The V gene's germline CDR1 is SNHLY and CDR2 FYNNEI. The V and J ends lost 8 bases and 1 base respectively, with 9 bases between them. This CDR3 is CASLQGSGANVLTF. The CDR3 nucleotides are TGTGCCAGCCTCCAGGGTTCTGGGGCCAACGTCCTGACTTTC.

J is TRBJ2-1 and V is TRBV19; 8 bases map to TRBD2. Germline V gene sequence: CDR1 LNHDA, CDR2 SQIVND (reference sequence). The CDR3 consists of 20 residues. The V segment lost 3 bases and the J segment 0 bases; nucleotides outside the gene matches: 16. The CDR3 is CASSIRPSRLAPSSYNEQFF. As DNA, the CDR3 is TGTGCCAGTAGTATTCGACCCTCCAGACTAGCGCCAAGCTCCTACAATGAGCAGTTCTTC.

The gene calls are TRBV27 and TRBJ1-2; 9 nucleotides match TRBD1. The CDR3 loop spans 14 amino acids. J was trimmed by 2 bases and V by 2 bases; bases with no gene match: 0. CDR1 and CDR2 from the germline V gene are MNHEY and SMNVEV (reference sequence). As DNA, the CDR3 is TGTGCCAGCAGTTTAGACAGGGGGAACTATGGCTACACCTTC. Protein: CASSLDRGNYGYTF.

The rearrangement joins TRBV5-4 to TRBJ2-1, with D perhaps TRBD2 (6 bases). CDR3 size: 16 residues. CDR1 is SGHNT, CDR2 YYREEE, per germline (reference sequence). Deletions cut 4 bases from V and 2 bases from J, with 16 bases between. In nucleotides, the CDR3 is TGTGCCAGCAGCCGAGACGTCGGGAGCGCCTACAATGAGCAGTTCTTC. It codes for CASSRDVGSAYNEQFF.

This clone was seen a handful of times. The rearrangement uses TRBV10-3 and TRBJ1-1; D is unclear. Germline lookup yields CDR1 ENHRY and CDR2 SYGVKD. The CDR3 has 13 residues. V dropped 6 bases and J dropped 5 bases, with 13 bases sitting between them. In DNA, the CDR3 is TGTGCCATCAGGGAGGTTGGAGGAACTGAAGCTTTCTTT. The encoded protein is CAIREVGGTEAFF.

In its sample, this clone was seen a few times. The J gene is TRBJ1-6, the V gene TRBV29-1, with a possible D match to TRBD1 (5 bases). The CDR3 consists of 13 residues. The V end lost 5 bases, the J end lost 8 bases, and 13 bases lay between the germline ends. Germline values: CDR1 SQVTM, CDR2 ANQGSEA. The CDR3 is CSVQYRRDSPLHF. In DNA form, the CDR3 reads TGCAGCGTTCAGTACAGGAGGGATTCACCCCTCCACTTT. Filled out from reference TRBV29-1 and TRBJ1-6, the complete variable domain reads SAVISQKPSRDICQRGTSLTIQCQVDSQVTMMFWYRQQPGQSLTLIATANQGSEATYESGFVIDKFPISRPNLTFSTLTVSNMSPEDSSIYLCSVQYRRDSPLHFGNGTRLTVT.

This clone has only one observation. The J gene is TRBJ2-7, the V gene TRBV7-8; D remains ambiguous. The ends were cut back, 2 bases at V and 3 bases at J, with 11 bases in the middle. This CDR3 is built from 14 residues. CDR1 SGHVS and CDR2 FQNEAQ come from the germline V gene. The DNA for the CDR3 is TGTGCCAGCAGCTTACGGCGGCTCCTCTACGAGCAGTACTTC. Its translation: CASSLRRLLYEQYF.

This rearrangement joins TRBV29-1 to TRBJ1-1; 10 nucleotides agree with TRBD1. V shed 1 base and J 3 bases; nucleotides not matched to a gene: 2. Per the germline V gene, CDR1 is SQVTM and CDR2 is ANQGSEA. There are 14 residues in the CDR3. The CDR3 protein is CSVEGGQGYTEAFF. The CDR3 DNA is TGCAGCGTTGAAGGGGGACAGGGGTACACTGAAGCTTTCTTT.

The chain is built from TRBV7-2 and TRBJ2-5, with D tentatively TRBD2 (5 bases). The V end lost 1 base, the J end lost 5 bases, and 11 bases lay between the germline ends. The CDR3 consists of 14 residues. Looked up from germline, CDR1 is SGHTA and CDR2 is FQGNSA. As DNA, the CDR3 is TGTGCCAGCAGCTTAGGTGCGGCTAGCGAGACCCAGTACTTC. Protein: CASSLGAASETQYF. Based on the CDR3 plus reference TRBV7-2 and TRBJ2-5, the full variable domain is GAGVSQSPSNKVTEKGKDVELRCDPISGHTALYWYRQSLGQGLEFLIYFQGNSAPDKSGLPSDRFSAERTGGSVSTLTIQRTQQEDSAVYLCASSLGAASETQYFGPGTRLLVL.

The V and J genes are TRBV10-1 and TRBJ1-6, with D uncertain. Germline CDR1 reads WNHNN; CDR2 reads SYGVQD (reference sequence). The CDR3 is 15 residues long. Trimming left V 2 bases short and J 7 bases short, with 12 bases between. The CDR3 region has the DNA TGCGCCAGCAGTGAGCTTGGCCTTCGCAATTCACCCCTCCACTTT. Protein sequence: CASSELGLRNSPLHF.

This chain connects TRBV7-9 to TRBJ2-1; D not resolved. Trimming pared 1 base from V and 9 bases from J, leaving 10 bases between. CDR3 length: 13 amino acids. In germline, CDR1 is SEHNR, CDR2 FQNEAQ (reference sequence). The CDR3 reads CASSLGLASEQFF. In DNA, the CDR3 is TGTGCCAGCAGCTTAGGCCTGGCTAGTGAGCAGTTCTTC. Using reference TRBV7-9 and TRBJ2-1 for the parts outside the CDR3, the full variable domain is DTGVSQNPRHKITKRGQNVTFRCDPISEHNRLYWYRQTLGQGPEFLTYFQNEAQLEKSRLLSDRFSAERPKGSFSTLEIQRTEQGDSAMYLCASSLGLASEQFFGPGTRLTVL.

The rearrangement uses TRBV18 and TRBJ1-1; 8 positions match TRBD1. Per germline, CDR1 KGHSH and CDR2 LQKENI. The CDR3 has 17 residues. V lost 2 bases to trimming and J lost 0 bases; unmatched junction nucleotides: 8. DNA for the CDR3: TGTGCCAGCTCACCAACGGCGACAGGGGCGCTGAACACTGAAGCTTTCTTT. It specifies CASSPTATGALNTEAFF.

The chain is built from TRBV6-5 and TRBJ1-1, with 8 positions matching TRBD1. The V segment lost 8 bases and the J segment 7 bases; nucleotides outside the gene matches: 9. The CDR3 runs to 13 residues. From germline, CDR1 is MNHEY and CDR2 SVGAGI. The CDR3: CASRDRGKDEAFF. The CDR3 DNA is TGTGCCAGCCGCGACAGGGGAAAGGATGAAGCTTTCTTT.

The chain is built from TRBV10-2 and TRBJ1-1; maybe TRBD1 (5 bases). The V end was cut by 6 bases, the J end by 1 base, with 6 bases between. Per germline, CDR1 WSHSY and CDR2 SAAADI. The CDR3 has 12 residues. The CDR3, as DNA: TGCGCCAGCAGCAGGGAGAACACTGAAGCTTTCTTT. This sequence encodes CASSRENTEAFF.

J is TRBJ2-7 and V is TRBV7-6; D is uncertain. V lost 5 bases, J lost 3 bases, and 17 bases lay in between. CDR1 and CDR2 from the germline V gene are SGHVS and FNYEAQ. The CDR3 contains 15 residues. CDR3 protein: CASSPTDSKIYEQYF. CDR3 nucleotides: TGTGCCAGCAGCCCCACCGACTCCAAAATCTACGAGCAGTACTTC.

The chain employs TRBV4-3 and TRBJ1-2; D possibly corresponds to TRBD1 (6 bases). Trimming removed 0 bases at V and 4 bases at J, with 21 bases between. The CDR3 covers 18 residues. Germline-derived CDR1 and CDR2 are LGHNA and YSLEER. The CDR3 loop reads CASSQDLGRTERLYGYTF. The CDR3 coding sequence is TGCGCCAGCAGCCAAGATTTGGGGCGGACAGAGCGCCTCTATGGCTACACCTTC.

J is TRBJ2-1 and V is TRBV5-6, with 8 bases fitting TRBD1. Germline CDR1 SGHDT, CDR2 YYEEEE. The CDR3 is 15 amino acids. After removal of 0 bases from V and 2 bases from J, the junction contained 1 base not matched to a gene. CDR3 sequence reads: CASSLGTGPYNEQFF. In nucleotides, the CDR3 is TGTGCCAGCAGCTTGGGGACAGGGCCCTACAATGAGCAGTTCTTC.

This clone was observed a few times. The CDR3 loop reads CASSYSSYGYTF. In nucleotides, the CDR3 is TGTGCCAGCAGTTACTCCAGTTATGGCTACACCTTC. J is TRBJ1-2 and V is TRBV6-6, with D hard to call. V dropped 0 bases and J dropped 5 bases, with 4 bases sitting between them. Germline V gene sequence: CDR1 MNHNY, CDR2 SVGAGI (reference sequence). CDR3 length: 12 amino acids.

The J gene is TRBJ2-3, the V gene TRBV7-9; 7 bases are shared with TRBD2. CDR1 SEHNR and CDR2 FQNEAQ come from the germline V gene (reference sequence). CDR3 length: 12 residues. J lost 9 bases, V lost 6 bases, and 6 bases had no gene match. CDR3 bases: TGTGCCAGCAGGGCGGGGGAGACAACGCAGTATTTT. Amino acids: CASRAGETTQYF.

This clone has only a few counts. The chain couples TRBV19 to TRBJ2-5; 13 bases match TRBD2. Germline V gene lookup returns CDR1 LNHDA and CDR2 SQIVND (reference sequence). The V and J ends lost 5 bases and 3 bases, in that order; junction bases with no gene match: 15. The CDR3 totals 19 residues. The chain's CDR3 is CASSRKGLAGTSFEETQYF. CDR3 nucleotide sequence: TGTGCCAGTAGTCGAAAGGGACTAGCGGGAACCTCTTTTGAAGAGACCCAGTACTTC.

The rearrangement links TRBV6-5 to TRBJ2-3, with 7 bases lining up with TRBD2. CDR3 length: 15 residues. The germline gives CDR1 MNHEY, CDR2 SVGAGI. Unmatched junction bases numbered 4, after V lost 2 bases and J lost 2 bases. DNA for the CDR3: TGTGCCAGCAGTTACGGCCGGGGGGTCACAGATACGCAGTATTTT. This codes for CASSYGRGVTDTQYF.

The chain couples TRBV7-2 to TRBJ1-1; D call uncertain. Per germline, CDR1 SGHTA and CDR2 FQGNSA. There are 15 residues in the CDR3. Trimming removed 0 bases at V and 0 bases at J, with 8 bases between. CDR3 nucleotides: TGTGCCAGCAGCTTAGCTCAGCGGTTGAACACTGAAGCTTTCTTT. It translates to CASSLAQRLNTEAFF.